This T cell receptor beta chain was found in a study of blood T cell repertoires in COVID-19. Turning to the study itself: Material from acute and convalescent COVID-19 was sourced from the United States, Italy and Spain.

Sequencing was performed with immunoSEQ multiplex PCR; in TCRdb, only in-frame clones are kept and a portion is missing. The table includes roughly 140,000 clones, 65% to 90% detected once. Germline CDR1 SGHNT, CDR2 YYREEE (reference sequence). This CDR3 is 16 amino acids long. V gave up 3 bases and J gave up 4 bases; unmatched junction bases: 9. The sample taken for sequencing was peripheral blood. The chain recombines TRBV5-4 with TRBJ2-3; 9 bases line up with TRBD2. The clonotype was recovered from a man between 70 and 80 years old with acute or convalescent COVID-19. The CDR3 spells CASSSPGLAVSDTQYF. CDR3 nucleotide sequence: TGTGCCAGCAGCTCTCCGGGACTAGCTGTGTCAGATACGCAGTATTTT.